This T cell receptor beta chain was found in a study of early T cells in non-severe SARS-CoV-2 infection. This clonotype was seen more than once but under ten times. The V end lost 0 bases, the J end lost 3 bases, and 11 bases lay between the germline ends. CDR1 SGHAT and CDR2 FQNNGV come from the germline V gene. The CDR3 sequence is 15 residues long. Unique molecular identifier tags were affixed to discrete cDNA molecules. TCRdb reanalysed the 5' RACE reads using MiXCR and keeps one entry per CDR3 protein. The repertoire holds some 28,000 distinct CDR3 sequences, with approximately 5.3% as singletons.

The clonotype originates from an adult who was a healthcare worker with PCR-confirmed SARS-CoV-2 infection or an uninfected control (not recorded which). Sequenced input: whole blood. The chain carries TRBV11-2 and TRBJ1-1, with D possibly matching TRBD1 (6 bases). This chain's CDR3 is CASSLETGTYTEAFF. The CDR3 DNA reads TGTGCCAGCAGCTTAGAAACAGGGACCTACACTGAAGCTTTCTTT.